A selection of T cell receptor beta chains follows, all from one sample in a study of blood T cell repertoires in COVID-19. Generated by immunoSEQ multiplex PCR, the TCRdb table keeps only in-frame clones and is missing some. The data show 34,000 or so clones, approximately 88% seen once. Sequencing was performed on peripheral blood. The receptor source for this set is a man between 60 and 75 years old with active COVID-19. Each CDR3 is given with its conserved first and last residue.

CDR3 length,J gene,V gene,CDR3 protein
13,TRBJ2-1,TRBV4-1,CASSPPSRNEQFF
15,TRBJ2-1,TRBV7-9,CASSSSGGPYNEQFF
13,TRBJ2-1,TRBV10-2,CASSGTSGNEQFF
17,TRBJ2-6,TRBV7-8,CASSPRDSYSGANVLTF
16,TRBJ1-4,TRBV19,CASSSQLPGQGGKLFF
18,TRBJ2-1,TRBV7-9,CASSLSWTSGSSYNEQFF
15,TRBJ1-6,TRBV18,CASSPDQGANSPLHF
17,TRBJ1-2,TRBV3-1/TRBV3-2,CASSHTGTGIYNYGYTF
16,TRBJ2-7,TRBV7-9,CASSQTGGQGDYEQYF
12,TRBJ1-1,TRBV7-2,CASSSDQGRAFF
18,TRBJ2-2,TRBV7-6,CASSLAPQGAGNTGELFF
15,TRBJ2-1,TRBV7-6,CASTLNRGRGNEQFF
16,TRBJ2-5,TRBV5-4,CASSPGLAGGAETQYF
14,TRBJ1-2,TRBV10-3,CAISRSEANYGYTF
14,TRBJ2-3,TRBV28,CASSSGGSTDTQYF
17,TRBJ2-2,TRBV9,CASSIYHSTDSTGELFF
14,TRBJ2-7,TRBV5-1,CASSLNPGGIEQYF
16,TRBJ2-7,TRBV27,CASRTEGSGRASEQYF
16,TRBJ2-7,TRBV6-1,CASSEGVSALPYEQYF
17,TRBJ2-4,TRBV3-1/TRBV3-2,CASSAQGYTLAKNIQYF
16,TRBJ2-5,TRBV7-9,CASSLLPGQGEETQYF
15,TRBJ1-1,TRBV28,CASSPGVRAGTEAFF
17,TRBJ2-5,TRBV19,CASSIRGTGVSGETQYF
14,TRBJ2-3,TRBV7-8,CASSRGVGRDTQYF
17,TRBJ2-7,TRBV19,CASSIDGGTGAPYEQYF
11,TRBJ2-7,TRBV20-1,CSASLVNEQYF
14,TRBJ1-2,TRBV28,CASSLWTGEWGYTF
13,TRBJ1-1,TRBV5-4,CASSFGRVTEAFF
12,TRBJ2-5,TRBV27,CASRRGRETQYF
18,TRBJ1-2,TRBV5-6,CASSFRGTGAKANYGYTF
14,TRBJ2-7,TRBV27,CASRTRTGKYEQYF
14,TRBJ2-3,TRBV6-5,CASLRGRGADTQYF
14,TRBJ1-5,TRBV18,CASSPQYGNQPQHF
13,TRBJ1-4,TRBV7-3,CASSLQAGEKLFF
16,TRBJ2-7,TRBV6-1,CASSEELGIVAYEQYF
14,TRBJ2-5,TRBV19,CASSTGQGQETQYF
14,TRBJ2-3,TRBV18,CASSPGQGGDTQYF
14,TRBJ2-7,TRBV7-9,CASSLGAGAYEQYF
15,TRBJ2-5,TRBV29-1,CSVAQSQLAPKTQYF
18,TRBJ1-4,TRBV7-2,CASSWPRDRAGDNEKLFF
15,TRBJ2-1,TRBV28,CASFGGGSIKNEQFF
14,TRBJ1-2,TRBV2,CASSRQGADYGYTF
13,TRBJ1-2,TRBV28,CASSPPQGNGYTF
15,TRBJ1-1,TRBV6-5,CASTRSEGLNTEAFF
12,TRBJ2-7,TRBV5-1,CASSLDRGEQYF
14,TRBJ1-5,TRBV6-5,CASSQGWGNQPQHF
16,TRBJ2-2,TRBV5-1,CASSSTRTARSGELFF
15,TRBJ2-7,TRBV7-2,CASSPTAGVRYEQYF
16,TRBJ2-1,TRBV6-5,CASSYHWTSGPNEQFF
13,TRBJ2-3,TRBV30,CAWSVRLADTQYF
16,TRBJ1-4,TRBV4-1,CASSFYPGQGNEKLFF
16,TRBJ2-3,TRBV7-6,CASTGRAGTTTDTQYF
14,TRBJ2-5,TRBV27,CASRLAGVGETQYF